Listed below are T cell receptor beta chains from one sample, sequenced in a study of shared clonotypes between healthy human individuals. TCRdb keeps only in-frame clones here, not all; method: immunoSEQ multiplex PCR. The table records about 2.1 million clones, roughly 95% of them present only once. Material for sequencing was naive CD8+ T cells from PBMCs. The receptors stem from a man aged 18 to 30 in good health. Some clones in this sample may be carry-over from other donors' samples. Each CDR3 is given with its conserved first and last residue. Each record gives: CDR3 length, clone size, D gene, V gene, J gene, CDR3 DNA, CDR3 protein. D genes are given only for firm matches. Clone size, where shown, is once, few, many, or a class for clones that have expanded.

len: 14; abundance: .; d_gene: .; v_gene: TRBV28; j_gene: TRBJ1-1; CDR3nt: TGTGCCAGCAGTTTGATGGGTGGTCGCACTGAAGCTTTCTTT; CDR3aa: CASSLMGGRTEAFF
len: 15; abundance: .; d_gene: .; v_gene: TRBV11-2; j_gene: TRBJ1-1; CDR3nt: TGTGCCAGCAGCCCTCAAAGAGGGTTGTTCACTGAAGCTTTCTTT; CDR3aa: CASSPQRGLFTEAFF
len: 16; abundance: .; d_gene: TRBD2; v_gene: TRBV19; j_gene: TRBJ2-7; CDR3nt: TGTGCCAGTAGTATACGAGGACTAGCGGGAGGAGACGAGCAGTACTTC; CDR3aa: CASSIRGLAGGDEQYF
len: 14; abundance: .; d_gene: .; v_gene: TRBV9; j_gene: TRBJ1-3; CDR3nt: TGTGCCAGCAGCGTAGACTCCTCTGGAAACACCATATATTTT; CDR3aa: CASSVDSSGNTIYF
len: 12; abundance: .; d_gene: TRBD1; v_gene: TRBV11-3; j_gene: TRBJ2-7; CDR3nt: TGTGCCAGCAGCCCGGACAGGGGCGAGCAGTACTTC; CDR3aa: CASSPDRGEQYF
len: 18; abundance: .; d_gene: TRBD1; v_gene: TRBV5-4; j_gene: TRBJ2-6; CDR3nt: TGTGCCAGCAGCACGGCGGGACAGGGATACTCTGGGGCCAACGTCCTGACTTTC; CDR3aa: CASSTAGQGYSGANVLTF
len: 15; abundance: once; d_gene: TRBD1; v_gene: TRBV4-1; j_gene: TRBJ1-2; CDR3nt: TGCGCCAGCAGCCAAGGACAGGGAAATGCTCATGGCTACACCTTC; CDR3aa: CASSQGQGNAHGYTF
len: 14; abundance: .; d_gene: TRBD1; v_gene: TRBV27; j_gene: TRBJ2-7; CDR3nt: TGTGCCAGCAGTGAGAAGACAGGGGGCCTCGAGCAGTACTTC; CDR3aa: CASSEKTGGLEQYF
len: 13; abundance: .; d_gene: .; v_gene: TRBV7-3; j_gene: TRBJ1-3; CDR3nt: TGTGCCAGCAGCTTAACGACGGGGGACACCATATATTTT; CDR3aa: CASSLTTGDTIYF
len: 18; abundance: .; d_gene: TRBD2; v_gene: TRBV4-1; j_gene: TRBJ2-7; CDR3nt: TGCGCCAGCAGCCAGTACTGGGGGACTACCGTTCCGACCTACGAGCAGTACTTC; CDR3aa: CASSQYWGTTVPTYEQYF
len: 14; abundance: .; d_gene: .; v_gene: TRBV19; j_gene: TRBJ1-2; CDR3nt: TGTGCCAGTAGTCCTACAGCTACCGGCTATGGCTACACCTTC; CDR3aa: CASSPTATGYGYTF
len: 14; abundance: .; d_gene: .; v_gene: TRBV5-6; j_gene: TRBJ2-7; CDR3nt: TGTGCCAGCAGCTTGGCGTTGGCAGGGTACGAGCAGTACTTC; CDR3aa: CASSLALAGYEQYF
len: 13; abundance: .; d_gene: .; v_gene: TRBV19; j_gene: TRBJ2-7; CDR3nt: TGTGCCTCACGACAGGAGCCTTCCTACGAGCAGTACTTC; CDR3aa: CASRQEPSYEQYF
len: 12; abundance: .; d_gene: .; v_gene: TRBV7-9; j_gene: TRBJ1-1; CDR3nt: TGTGCCAGCAGCTCCTTCGGGGGAGAAGCTTTCTTT; CDR3aa: CASSSFGGEAFF
len: 15; abundance: few; d_gene: .; v_gene: TRBV19; j_gene: TRBJ1-5; CDR3nt: TGTGCCAGTAGTATCCATCCAGGGATTAATCAGCCCCAGCATTTT; CDR3aa: CASSIHPGINQPQHF
len: 14; abundance: .; d_gene: .; v_gene: TRBV18; j_gene: TRBJ2-1; CDR3nt: TGTGCCAGCTCCCCTTTACTGGACTACAATGAGCAGTTCTTC; CDR3aa: CASSPLLDYNEQFF
len: 15; abundance: once; d_gene: .; v_gene: TRBV5-6; j_gene: TRBJ2-3; CDR3nt: TGTGCCAGCAGCTTCCGGACAGCGAGCACAGATACGCAGTATTTT; CDR3aa: CASSFRTASTDTQYF
len: 15; abundance: .; d_gene: TRBD2; v_gene: TRBV4-2; j_gene: TRBJ2-5; CDR3nt: TGTGCCAGCAGCCTACTAGCGGGTACCACCGAGACCCAGTACTTC; CDR3aa: CASSLLAGTTETQYF
len: 14; abundance: once; d_gene: .; v_gene: TRBV23-1; j_gene: TRBJ2-1; CDR3nt: TGCGCCAGCAGTCAATGCGCCGCGATGGGTGAGCAGTTCTTC; CDR3aa: CASSQCAAMGEQFF
len: 12; abundance: .; d_gene: .; v_gene: TRBV6-5; j_gene: TRBJ1-4; CDR3nt: TGTGCCAGCAGAAACGAGGTTGAAAAACTGTTTTTT; CDR3aa: CASRNEVEKLFF
len: 15; abundance: .; d_gene: .; v_gene: TRBV5-1; j_gene: TRBJ2-1; CDR3nt: TGCGCCAGCAGCTTGGTGGGAGTCGGGTACAATGAGCAGTTCTTC; CDR3aa: CASSLVGVGYNEQFF
len: 11; abundance: .; d_gene: .; v_gene: TRBV20-1; j_gene: TRBJ2-2; CDR3nt: TGCAGTGCCACCGGGGCCGGGGAGCTGTTTTTT; CDR3aa: CSATGAGELFF
len: 16; abundance: .; d_gene: .; v_gene: TRBV27; j_gene: TRBJ1-5; CDR3nt: TGTGCCAGCAGTAATCGGGTCTTAGGGAGCAATCAGCCCCAGCATTTT; CDR3aa: CASSNRVLGSNQPQHF
len: 13; abundance: .; d_gene: .; v_gene: TRBV4-3; j_gene: TRBJ2-7; CDR3nt: TGCGCCAGCAGCCAAGAGGGGTGGGACGAGCAGTACTTC; CDR3aa: CASSQEGWDEQYF
len: 15; abundance: .; d_gene: .; v_gene: TRBV5-1; j_gene: TRBJ2-1; CDR3nt: TGCGCCAGCAGCTTGGTTCGCCTCTCCTACAATGAGCAGTTCTTC; CDR3aa: CASSLVRLSYNEQFF
len: 16; abundance: .; d_gene: .; v_gene: TRBV21-1; j_gene: TRBJ2-3; CDR3nt: TGTGCCAGCAGCAAAGTCCGGGACAGGGGCGCAGATACGCAGTATTTT; CDR3aa: CASSKVRDRGADTQYF
len: 19; abundance: .; d_gene: TRBD1; v_gene: TRBV9; j_gene: TRBJ2-2; CDR3nt: TGTGCCAGCAGCGATAGGCTCGGGGACAGGGGTTCGAGGACCGGGGAGCTGTTTTTT; CDR3aa: CASSDRLGDRGSRTGELFF
len: 19; abundance: .; d_gene: TRBD2; v_gene: TRBV19; j_gene: TRBJ2-2; CDR3nt: TGTGCCAGTACGGCTAGCGGGAGCCTCCGTATCAGGGCGGGCGGGGAGCTGTTTTTT; CDR3aa: CASTASGSLRIRAGGELFF
len: 15; abundance: once; d_gene: TRBD1; v_gene: TRBV15; j_gene: TRBJ2-2; CDR3nt: TGTGCCACCAGCCAGGGGGCTACGAACACCGGGGAGCTGTTTTTT; CDR3aa: CATSQGATNTGELFF
len: 13; abundance: .; d_gene: .; v_gene: TRBV5-1; j_gene: TRBJ1-1; CDR3nt: TGCGCCAGCAGCTTGGGCGAGGGCACTGAAGCTTTCTTT; CDR3aa: CASSLGEGTEAFF
len: 15; abundance: once; d_gene: .; v_gene: TRBV7-2; j_gene: TRBJ2-7; CDR3nt: TGTGCCAGCAGCCCGGCGCAAAGGGAGTTGGACGAGCAGTACTTC; CDR3aa: CASSPAQRELDEQYF
len: 14; abundance: .; d_gene: .; v_gene: TRBV5-4; j_gene: TRBJ2-7; CDR3nt: TGTGCCAGCAGCTTGGCCGGGATAGGCTCCGAGCAGTACTTC; CDR3aa: CASSLAGIGSEQYF
len: 14; abundance: .; d_gene: .; v_gene: TRBV9; j_gene: TRBJ1-2; CDR3nt: TGTGCCAGCAGCGTAGAAGCCGGCAACTATGGCTACACCTTC; CDR3aa: CASSVEAGNYGYTF
len: 14; abundance: .; d_gene: .; v_gene: TRBV28; j_gene: TRBJ1-2; CDR3nt: TGTGCCAGCCGAGCTACGCCCTCTAACTATGGCTACACCTTC; CDR3aa: CASRATPSNYGYTF
len: 14; abundance: .; d_gene: .; v_gene: TRBV15; j_gene: TRBJ2-7; CDR3nt: TGTGCCACGGGCAGGGGTATGGGAGCCTACGAGCAGTACTTC; CDR3aa: CATGRGMGAYEQYF
len: 16; abundance: .; d_gene: TRBD2; v_gene: TRBV7-3; j_gene: TRBJ2-1; CDR3nt: TGTGCCAGCAGCCCCCGGGAGGGCGTAAGGTCCAATGAGCAGTTCTTC; CDR3aa: CASSPREGVRSNEQFF
len: 12; abundance: .; d_gene: .; v_gene: TRBV5-8; j_gene: TRBJ2-5; CDR3nt: TGTGCCAGCAGCAGGGAACGGGAGACCCAGTACTTC; CDR3aa: CASSRERETQYF
len: 16; abundance: .; d_gene: .; v_gene: TRBV4-1; j_gene: TRBJ2-1; CDR3nt: TGCGCCAGCAGCCAAGCGACGGGGCAGGGATACAATGAGCAGTTCTTC; CDR3aa: CASSQATGQGYNEQFF
len: 14; abundance: .; d_gene: .; v_gene: TRBV19; j_gene: TRBJ1-1; CDR3nt: TGTGCCAGTAGTATAGGGCCTGGATCCACTGAAGCTTTCTTT; CDR3aa: CASSIGPGSTEAFF
len: 15; abundance: .; d_gene: .; v_gene: TRBV6-1; j_gene: TRBJ1-5; CDR3nt: TGTGCCAGCAGTGAAGAAAGACAAATTAATCAGCCCCAGCATTTT; CDR3aa: CASSEERQINQPQHF
len: 16; abundance: .; d_gene: TRBD2; v_gene: TRBV27; j_gene: TRBJ2-1; CDR3nt: TGTGCCAGCAGTTGGGGTAGCGGGAACTCCTACAATGAGCAGTTCTTC; CDR3aa: CASSWGSGNSYNEQFF
len: 15; abundance: .; d_gene: .; v_gene: TRBV7-8; j_gene: TRBJ1-1; CDR3nt: TGTGCCAGCAGCTCCTCCGGACGGCAGAACACTGAAGCTTTCTTT; CDR3aa: CASSSSGRQNTEAFF
len: 13; abundance: .; d_gene: TRBD1; v_gene: TRBV14; j_gene: TRBJ2-7; CDR3nt: TGTGCCAGCAGCCACAGCACAGGGGGCGAGCAGTACTTC; CDR3aa: CASSHSTGGEQYF
len: 16; abundance: .; d_gene: TRBD2; v_gene: TRBV28; j_gene: TRBJ2-1; CDR3nt: TGTGCCAGCACCGACGTACTAGCGGGATTGTATAATGAGCAGTTCTTC; CDR3aa: CASTDVLAGLYNEQFF
len: 17; abundance: .; d_gene: TRBD2; v_gene: TRBV6-1; j_gene: TRBJ2-1; CDR3nt: TGTGCCAGCAGTGAACAGGGGACTAGCGGCTCCTACAATGAGCAGTTCTTC; CDR3aa: CASSEQGTSGSYNEQFF
len: 14; abundance: .; d_gene: .; v_gene: TRBV19; j_gene: TRBJ2-1; CDR3nt: TGTGCCAGTAGTCACGCTTCACCTAACAATGAGCAGTTCTTC; CDR3aa: CASSHASPNNEQFF
len: 17; abundance: .; d_gene: .; v_gene: TRBV28; j_gene: TRBJ2-3; CDR3nt: TGTGCCAGCAGTTTAAACGCGCGGGTCAGGGGCGTAAATACGCAGTATTTT; CDR3aa: CASSLNARVRGVNTQYF